This T cell receptor (beta chain) was documented in a study of cytomegalovirus exposure and HLA in healthy donors. Losses at the gene ends were 8 bases for V and 4 bases for J; bases not matched to a gene: 16. The CDR3 runs 17 residues. Germline-derived CDR1 and CDR2 are WSHSY and SAAADI. PCR used 60 Vbeta primers and 13 Jbeta primers. TCRdb's table, derived via immunoSEQ multiplex PCR, lists solely in-frame clones and lacks some. The sample yields approximately 190,000 clones, about 77% seen once. The TCR originated in a woman aged 30 to 39 in good health and CMV-seropositive. The V and J genes are TRBV10-2 and TRBJ2-3, with TRBD2 matching over 9 bases. The specimen was PBMCs. Written as DNA, the CDR3 is TGCGCCAGCGAGAACTCGTGGGCTAGCGGGATGGCAGATACGCAGTATTTT. The encoded protein is CASENSWASGMADTQYF.